This TCR beta chain was captured in a study of Ad26.COV2.S vaccination and SARS-CoV-2 variants. V dropped 5 bases and J dropped 4 bases, with 15 bases sitting between them. This CDR3 region has 14 residues. The germline V gene has CDR1 MDHEN and CDR2 SYDVKM. Libraries were prepared by immunoSEQ multiplex PCR; TCRdb keeps only in-frame clonotypes and omits some of them. This sample yields 500,000 or so clones, of which about 83% are seen a single time; about 13% belongs to the top ten. Treatment of the sample: roughly 18 received Ad26.COV2.S at low or high dose, single or two shots; about 5 received placebo; per-sample allocation not given. Day 63 after the first vaccine or placebo injection was the time point for sampling. Comments on this clone: Its antigen is unidentified.

Study results and caveats: In TCR breadth and depth analyses, total T cell responses may have been underestimated.

This chain joins TRBV28 and TRBJ2-7; TRBD1 might be the D (6 bases). The sample consisted of peripheral blood, taken in a trial of Ad26.COV2.S vaccine versus placebo. This clonotype originated in a person aged 18 to 65 who received the Ad26.COV2.S COVID-19 vaccine or a placebo. The CDR3 sequence is CASSPSGQRYEQYF. In DNA, the CDR3 is TGTGCCAGCAGTCCATCGGGACAACGATACGAGCAGTACTTC.